This record covers a single T cell receptor (beta chain). In the original analysis: Researchers report that nucleated cell counts were estimated from reference gene primer amplification. Some clones are missing from TCRdb's copy, which holds only in-frame ones; the method was immunoSEQ multiplex PCR. V, J and clone size reflect that table, while D and trimming were determined from the DNA. There are 110,000 or so clones in the sample; around 89% occur only once, and approximately 4.2% lies in the top ten. Looked up from germline, CDR1 is KGHDR and CDR2 is SFDVKD. CDR3 length: 14 residues. Trimming shortened V by 4 bases and J by 4 bases, and 10 bases separated the two germline ends. This entry comes from a study of blood T cell repertoires in COVID-19. At the level of the study: The origin of the acute and convalescent COVID-19 samples was the United States, Italy and Spain. PBMCs, B-cell-depleted T cells, or T cells were the source of the cDNA or gDNA that made up the material.

The TCR sequence derives from a woman aged 45-65 years with acute or convalescent COVID-19. The sequenced sample was peripheral blood. The chain joins TRBV24-1 to TRBJ1-5; perhaps TRBD1 as D (5 bases). Here the CDR3 reads CATSEPGLNQPQHF. CDR3 DNA sequence: TGTGCCACCAGTGAACCAGGGCTGAATCAGCCCCAGCATTTT.